The clone carrying this TCR beta chain has more than one count but fewer than ten. The antigen is unknown. The source of the sample is a study of T cell responses to AZD1222 COVID-19 vaccine. Whole-study findings and limits: Within unmutated variant regions lay the reported targets of nearly half of spike-specific TCRs. Repertoires were obtained solely post-peak T cell response. Two AZD1222 doses significantly raised spike-specific TCR breadth and depth over controls. White British ancestry dominated among donors, who included more females, and clonal diversity was possibly underestimated.

Profiling relied on immunoSEQ multiplex PCR, and the TCRdb table lists in-frame clones only, not all of them. This sample yields about 66,000 clones, of which about nine tenths are seen a single time; 6.3% belongs to the top ten. The germline V gene has CDR1 SGHVS and CDR2 FQNEAQ. This CDR3 region has 14 residues. Trimming pared 5 bases from V and 7 bases from J, leaving 12 bases between. This material consisted of peripheral blood, taken 28 days after the second dose of the MenACWY control vaccine. V usage is TRBV7-8 and J usage is TRBJ1-6; TRBD1 is a possible D gene (6 bases). This receptor was taken from an adult who received the MenACWY meningococcal vaccine as a control. The CDR3 coding sequence is TGTGCCAGCAGCCCACCAGGGGAAAATTCACCCCTCCACTTT. Translation gives CASSPPGENSPLHF.